This record looks at one T cell receptor (beta chain) sequence and its context. These data belong to a study of blood T cell repertoires in COVID-19. The wider study: Sites in the United States, Italy and Spain provided acute and convalescent COVID-19 samples.

Sequencing used immunoSEQ multiplex PCR; TCRdb keeps in-frame clones, though not all of them. The data show 200,000 to 300,000 clones, nearly 95% seen once. The CDR3 has 15 amino acids. V lost 5 bases, J lost 0 bases, and 6 bases stayed unmatched. From germline, CDR1 is MDHEN and CDR2 SYDVKM. The gene calls are TRBV28 and TRBJ1-1, with 7 nucleotides matching TRBD1. The source is a man aged 30-40 years with COVID-19, enrolled during active disease. Material: peripheral blood. The CDR3 DNA reads as TGTGCCAGCAGTCCTCAGACAGGGATGAACACTGAAGCTTTCTTT. This encodes CASSPQTGMNTEAFF. Variable domain in full (rest from reference TRBV28 and TRBJ1-1): DVKVTQSSRYLVKRTGEKVFLECVQDMDHENMFWYRQDPGLGLRLIYFSYDVKMKEKGDIPEGYSVSREKKERFSLILESASTNQTSMYLCASSPQTGMNTEAFFGQGTRLTVV.